This TCR beta chain was recovered during a study of radiation and T cells in renal cell carcinoma. Whole-study findings and limits: In blood, top tumor clones expanded by 2 weeks, shrinking by 4. Without pretreatment biopsies, baseline tumor clonotype presence was undetermined.

Indicated time point: blood 4 weeks post-SBRT, at nephrectomy. Treatment: 15 Gy SBRT to primary tumor, nephrectomy 4 weeks later. Nephrectomy followed 15 Gy stereotactic body radiation by 4 weeks. After SBRT, blood was collected at 2 and 4 weeks, plus baseline. TCRdb's copy holds only in-frame clones and misses some; the assay was immunoSEQ multiplex PCR. The data contain roughly 160,000 clones, about 85% of them seen just once; the ten biggest clones take up approximately 11%. Per germline, CDR1 SGDLS and CDR2 YYNGEE. This CDR3 has 16 amino acids. V trimming: 4 bases; J trimming: 0 bases; junction bases outside the gene matches: 9. Worth noting for this clone: Its specificity is unknown.

The clonotype comes from a woman in her fifties or sixties with renal cell carcinoma. The chain employs TRBV9 and TRBJ1-1; 7 bases fit TRBD1. The specimen comprised blood, sampled from a patient whose treatment included radiotherapy and nephrectomy. CDR3 DNA sequence: TGTGCCAGCAGCCCTCGACAGGGAGGGGTGAACACTGAAGCTTTCTTT. Its translation: CASSPRQGGVNTEAFF.